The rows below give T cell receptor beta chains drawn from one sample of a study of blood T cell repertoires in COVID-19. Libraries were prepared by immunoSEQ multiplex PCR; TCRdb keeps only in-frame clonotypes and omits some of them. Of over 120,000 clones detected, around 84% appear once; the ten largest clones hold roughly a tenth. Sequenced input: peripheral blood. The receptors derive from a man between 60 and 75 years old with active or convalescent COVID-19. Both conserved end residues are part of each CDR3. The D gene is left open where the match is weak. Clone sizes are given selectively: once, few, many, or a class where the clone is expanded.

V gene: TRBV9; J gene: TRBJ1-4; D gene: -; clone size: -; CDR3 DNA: TGTGCCAGCAGCCCCTTGGCGGGGGCGACTAATGAAAAACTGTTTTTT; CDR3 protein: CASSPLAGATNEKLFF
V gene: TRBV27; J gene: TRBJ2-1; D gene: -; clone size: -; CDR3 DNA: TGTGCCAGCAGTGTGCGGGGGACAGGAAATGAGCAGTTCTTC; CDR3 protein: CASSVRGTGNEQFF
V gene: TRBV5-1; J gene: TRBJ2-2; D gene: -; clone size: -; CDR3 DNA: TGCGCCAGCAGCAAACTCGGGATCAACACCGGGGAGCTGTTTTTT; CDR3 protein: CASSKLGINTGELFF
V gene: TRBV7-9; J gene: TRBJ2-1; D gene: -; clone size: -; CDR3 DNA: TGTGCCAGCAGCTTTCCCCGGATGTGGACAAGCTCCTACAATGAGCAGTTCTTC; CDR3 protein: CASSFPRMWTSSYNEQFF
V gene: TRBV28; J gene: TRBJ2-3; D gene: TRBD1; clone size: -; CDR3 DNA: TGTGCCAGCAACTCTCCGGGACAGCGAGGAGATACGCAGTATTTT; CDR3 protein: CASNSPGQRGDTQYF
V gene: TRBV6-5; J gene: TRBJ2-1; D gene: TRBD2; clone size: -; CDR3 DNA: TGTGCCAGCAGTTACGGGACTAGCGGCGTTACTGAGCAGTTCTTC; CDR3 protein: CASSYGTSGVTEQFF
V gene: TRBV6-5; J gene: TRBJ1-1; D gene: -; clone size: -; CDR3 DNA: TGTGCCAGCAGTCCTTTGGAGGGCACTGAAGCTTTCTTT; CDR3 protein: CASSPLEGTEAFF
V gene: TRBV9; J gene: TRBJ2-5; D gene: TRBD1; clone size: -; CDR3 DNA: TGTGCCAGCAGCGGCCGGACAGGGGGACAAGAGACCCAGTACTTC; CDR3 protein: CASSGRTGGQETQYF
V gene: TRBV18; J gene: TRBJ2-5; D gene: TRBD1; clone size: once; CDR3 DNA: TGTGCCAGCTCACCACTAACAACCGGGACAGGGGTTCGGGAGACCCAGTACTTC; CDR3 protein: CASSPLTTGTGVRETQYF
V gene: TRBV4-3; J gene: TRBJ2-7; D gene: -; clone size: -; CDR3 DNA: TGCGCCAGCAGCCAAGATCTTACATTATCCTACGAGCAGTACTTC; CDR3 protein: CASSQDLTLSYEQYF
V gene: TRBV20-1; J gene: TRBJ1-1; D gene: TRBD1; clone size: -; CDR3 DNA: TGCAGTGCCGCGGACAGGGCGGGTTTCTTT; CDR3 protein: CSAADRAGFF
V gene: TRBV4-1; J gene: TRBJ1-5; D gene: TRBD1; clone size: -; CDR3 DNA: TGCGCCAGCAGCCAAGCCCGACAGGGGAGGGGCAATCAGCCCCAGCATTTT; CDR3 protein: CASSQARQGRGNQPQHF
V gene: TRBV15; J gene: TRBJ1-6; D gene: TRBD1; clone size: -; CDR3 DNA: TGTGCCACCAGTATAGACAGGGGCGGTTCACCCCTCCACTTT; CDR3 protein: CATSIDRGGSPLHF
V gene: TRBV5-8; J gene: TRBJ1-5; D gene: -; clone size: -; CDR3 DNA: TGTGCCAGCAGCGACGGGACACTCTCTTATCAGCCCCAGCATTTT; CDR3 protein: CASSDGTLSYQPQHF
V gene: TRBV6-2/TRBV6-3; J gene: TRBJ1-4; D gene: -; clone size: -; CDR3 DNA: TGTGCCAGCAGTTCAATCCGACAGGCAACTAATGAAAAACTGTTTTTT; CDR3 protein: CASSSIRQATNEKLFF
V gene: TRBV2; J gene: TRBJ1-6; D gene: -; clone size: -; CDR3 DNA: TGTGCCAGCAGTGAATTACAGGAGAATTCACCCCTCCACTTT; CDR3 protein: CASSELQENSPLHF
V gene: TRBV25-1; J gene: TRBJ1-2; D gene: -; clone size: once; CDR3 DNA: TGTGCCAGCAGTATTCCAGGGGCGTTGGGGTATGGCTACACCTTC; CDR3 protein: CASSIPGALGYGYTF
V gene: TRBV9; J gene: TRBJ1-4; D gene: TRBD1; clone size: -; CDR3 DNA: TGTGCCAGCAGCAGACCCGTCGCAGTGGCAGGGGGGAATGAAAAACTGTTTTTT; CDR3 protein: CASSRPVAVAGGNEKLFF
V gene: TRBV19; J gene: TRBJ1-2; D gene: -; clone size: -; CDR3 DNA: TGTGCCAGTAGTTCTCAGGAGGCAGCCAGCTATGGCTACACCTTC; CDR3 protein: CASSSQEAASYGYTF
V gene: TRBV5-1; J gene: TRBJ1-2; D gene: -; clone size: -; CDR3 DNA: TGCGCCAGCAGCCCTGACCAGGAATTCTATGGCTACACCTTC; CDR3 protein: CASSPDQEFYGYTF
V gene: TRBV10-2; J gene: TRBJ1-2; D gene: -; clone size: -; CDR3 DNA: TGCGCCAGCAGCCGGGAGATGAGCTATGGCTACACCTTC; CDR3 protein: CASSREMSYGYTF
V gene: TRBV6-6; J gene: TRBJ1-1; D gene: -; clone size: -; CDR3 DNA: TGTGCCAGCAGTCCCCTTATGACAGGACGAGCTGAAGCTTTCTTT; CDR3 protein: CASSPLMTGRAEAFF
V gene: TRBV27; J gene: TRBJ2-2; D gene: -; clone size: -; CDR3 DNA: TGTGCCAGCAGTTTTTCTGGGAGTACCGGGGAGCTGTTTTTT; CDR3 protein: CASSFSGSTGELFF
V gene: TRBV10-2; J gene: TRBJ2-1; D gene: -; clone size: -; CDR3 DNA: TGCGCCAGCAGTGGGGGCAGAGCCTACAATGAGCAGTTCTTC; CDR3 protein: CASSGGRAYNEQFF
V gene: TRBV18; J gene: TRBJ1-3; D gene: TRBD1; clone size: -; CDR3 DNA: TGTGCCAGCTCACTAACGACAGGGGGAGGCTCTGGAAACACCATATATTTT; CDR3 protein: CASSLTTGGGSGNTIYF
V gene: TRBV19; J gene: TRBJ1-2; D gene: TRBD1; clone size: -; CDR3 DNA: TGTGCCAGTAGCCTCTTGACAGGGTCGAGCTATGGCTACACCTTC; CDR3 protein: CASSLLTGSSYGYTF
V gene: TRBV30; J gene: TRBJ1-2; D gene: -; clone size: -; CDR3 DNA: TGTGCCTGGGGCAGGGATACTAACTATGGCTACACCTTC; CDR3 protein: CAWGRDTNYGYTF
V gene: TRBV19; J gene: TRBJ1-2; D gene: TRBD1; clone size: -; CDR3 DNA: TGTGCCAGTAGTTCAACAGGGGGCGGTGGCTACACCTTC; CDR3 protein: CASSSTGGGGYTF
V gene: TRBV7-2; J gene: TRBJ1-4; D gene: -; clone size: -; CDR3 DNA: TGTGCCAGCAGCTTAGCAGGGGGATTGGGGGAAAAACTGTTTTTT; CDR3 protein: CASSLAGGLGEKLFF
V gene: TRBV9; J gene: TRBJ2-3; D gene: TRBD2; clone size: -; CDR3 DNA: TGTGCCAGCAGCGTAGCGGCTAGCGGGAGCGGTACAGATACGCAGTATTTT; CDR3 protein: CASSVAASGSGTDTQYF
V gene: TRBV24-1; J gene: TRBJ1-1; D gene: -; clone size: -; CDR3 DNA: TGTGCCACCTCCTCTGGGGAGACCACTGAAGCTTTCTTT; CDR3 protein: CATSSGETTEAFF
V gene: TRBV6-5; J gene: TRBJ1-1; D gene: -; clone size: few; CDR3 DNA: TGTGCCAGCAGTTACTCGGGGGCATCCAACACTGAAGCTTTCTTT; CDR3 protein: CASSYSGASNTEAFF
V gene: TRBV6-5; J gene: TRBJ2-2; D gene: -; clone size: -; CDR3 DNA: TGTGCCAGCAGTAAGCGGCCGAACACCGGGGAGCTGTTTTTT; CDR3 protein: CASSKRPNTGELFF
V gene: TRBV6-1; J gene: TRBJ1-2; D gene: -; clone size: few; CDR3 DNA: TGTGCCAGCAGTGACCCCTGGGGCAGTCGCTATGGCTACACCTTC; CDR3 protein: CASSDPWGSRYGYTF
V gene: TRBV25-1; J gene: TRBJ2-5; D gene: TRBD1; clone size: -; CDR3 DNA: TGTGCCAGCAGTGACCGGGACAGGGTTTTGGAGACCCAGTACTTC; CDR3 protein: CASSDRDRVLETQYF
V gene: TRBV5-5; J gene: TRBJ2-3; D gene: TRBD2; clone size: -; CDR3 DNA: TGTGCCAGCAGCCCCGGGACTAGCGGGAGTGATGGAGATACGCAGTATTTT; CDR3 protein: CASSPGTSGSDGDTQYF
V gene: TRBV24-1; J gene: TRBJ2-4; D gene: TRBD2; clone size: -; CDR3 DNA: TGTGCCACCAGTGACCCTAGGACTAGCGGGAGGGGTAACATTCAGTACTTC; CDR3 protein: CATSDPRTSGRGNIQYF
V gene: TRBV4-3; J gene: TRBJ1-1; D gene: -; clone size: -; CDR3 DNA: TGCGCCAGCAGCCAAGATGCAGGGGTCGCTGAAGCTTTCTTT; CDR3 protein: CASSQDAGVAEAFF
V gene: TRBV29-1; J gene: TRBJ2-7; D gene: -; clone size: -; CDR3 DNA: TGCAGCGTTGTAGCGTCACCCTACGAGCAGTACTTC; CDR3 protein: CSVVASPYEQYF
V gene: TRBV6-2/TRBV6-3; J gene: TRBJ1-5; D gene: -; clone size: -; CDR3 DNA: TGTGCCAGCAGTTACTCATACAGAGATCAGCCCCAGCATTTT; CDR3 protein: CASSYSYRDQPQHF
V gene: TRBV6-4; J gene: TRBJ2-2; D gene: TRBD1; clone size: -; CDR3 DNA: TGTGCCAGCCACGGGACAGGGAACACCGGGGAGCTGTTTTTT; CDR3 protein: CASHGTGNTGELFF
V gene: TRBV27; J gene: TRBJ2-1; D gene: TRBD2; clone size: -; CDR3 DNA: TGTGCCAGCAGTTGGGAGGAGCGGGGGTACAATGAGCAGTTCTTC; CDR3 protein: CASSWEERGYNEQFF
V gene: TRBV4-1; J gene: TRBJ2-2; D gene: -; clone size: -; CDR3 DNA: TGCGCCAGCAGCCAAGATCCCGGGGTGAACACCGGGGAGCTGTTTTTT; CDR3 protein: CASSQDPGVNTGELFF
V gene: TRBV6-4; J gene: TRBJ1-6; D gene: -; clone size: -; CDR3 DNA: TGTGCCAGCACCGACGGGACAATCAATTCACCCCTCCACTTT; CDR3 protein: CASTDGTINSPLHF
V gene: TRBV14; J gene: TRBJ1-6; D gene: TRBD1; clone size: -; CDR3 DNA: TGTGCCAGCAGCCCAGGACAGGGGGCGGGAAATTCACCCCTCCACTTT; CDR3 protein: CASSPGQGAGNSPLHF
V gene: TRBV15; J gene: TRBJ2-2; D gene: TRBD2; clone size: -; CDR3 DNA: TGTGCCACCAGCAGAGGTCTAGCGGGAGGCGCCGGGGAGCTGTTTTTT; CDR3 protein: CATSRGLAGGAGELFF
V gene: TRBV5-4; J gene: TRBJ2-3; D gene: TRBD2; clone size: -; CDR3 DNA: TGTGCCAGCAGCCACGGGACTAGCGGGGGGTTAGATACGCAGTATTTT; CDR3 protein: CASSHGTSGGLDTQYF
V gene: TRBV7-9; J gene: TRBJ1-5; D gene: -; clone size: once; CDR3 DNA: TGTGCCAGCGGGGGGGGCGGTTGGGAGCCTAGCAATCAGCCCCAGCATTTT; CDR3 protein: CASGGGGWEPSNQPQHF
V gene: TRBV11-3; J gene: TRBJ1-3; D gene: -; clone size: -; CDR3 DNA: TGTGCCAGCAGCTTAGAGGACAACCTGGTCAACACCATATATTTT; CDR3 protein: CASSLEDNLVNTIYF
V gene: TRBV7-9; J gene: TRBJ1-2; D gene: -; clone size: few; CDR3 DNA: TGTGCCAGCACCAAACTCAGGGGACCCGATGGCTACACCTTC; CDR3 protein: CASTKLRGPDGYTF
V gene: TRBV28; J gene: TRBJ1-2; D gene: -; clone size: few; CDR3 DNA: TGTGCCAGCAGTTCGTATGGCTACACCTTC; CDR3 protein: CASSSYGYTF
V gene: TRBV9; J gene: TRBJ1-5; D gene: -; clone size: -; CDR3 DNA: TGTGCCAGCAGCCCGGGGGTCCCTAGCAATCAGCCCCAGCATTTT; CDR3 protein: CASSPGVPSNQPQHF
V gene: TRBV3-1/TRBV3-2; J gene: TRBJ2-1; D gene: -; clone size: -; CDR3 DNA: TGTGCCAGCAGCCAATGGGAAGGAGGGGACGGATACAATGAGCAGTTCTTC; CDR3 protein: CASSQWEGGDGYNEQFF
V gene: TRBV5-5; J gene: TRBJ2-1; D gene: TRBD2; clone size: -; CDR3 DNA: TGTGCCAGCAGCTTGGGGGGACTAGCGGGAACGGATGAGCAGTTCTTC; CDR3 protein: CASSLGGLAGTDEQFF
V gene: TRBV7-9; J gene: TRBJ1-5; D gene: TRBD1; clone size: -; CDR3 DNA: TGTGCCAGCAGCTTTGGGACAGAAGTAGTCAATCAGCCCCAGCATTTT; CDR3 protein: CASSFGTEVVNQPQHF